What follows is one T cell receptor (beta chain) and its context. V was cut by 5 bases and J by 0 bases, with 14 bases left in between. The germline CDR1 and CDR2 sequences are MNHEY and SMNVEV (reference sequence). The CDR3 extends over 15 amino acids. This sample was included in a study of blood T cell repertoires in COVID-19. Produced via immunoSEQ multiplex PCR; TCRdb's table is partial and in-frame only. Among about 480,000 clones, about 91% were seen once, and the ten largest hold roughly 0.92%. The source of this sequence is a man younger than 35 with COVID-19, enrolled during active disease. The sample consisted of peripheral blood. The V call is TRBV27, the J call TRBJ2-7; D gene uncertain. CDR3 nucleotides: TGTGCCAGCAGTCCCTTCCCGGCGGACTCCTACGAGCAGTACTTC. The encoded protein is CASSPFPADSYEQYF.